This TCR beta chain comes out of a study of CD8+CD57+ T cells in acquired aplastic anemia. Study context: The DNA of sorted CD4+ and CD8+ cells averaged 3.2 ug. The average read count for CD4+ cells in healthy donors was some 11 million. General observations from the study: It was found that nearly 30 CD8+ CDR3 sequences were shared between patients and controls.

This clonotype is medium-sized in the sample. Its antigen is still unknown. For CDR3 and TCR beta VDJ profiling, genomic DNA was the template used. TCRdb reanalysed the reads using MiXCR and keeps one entry per CDR3 protein. The profile shows 150,000 to 200,000 distinct CDR3 sequences, approximately 40% of them singletons. The CDR3 has 13 amino acids. Trimming took off 2 bases at V and 9 bases at J, with 8 bases between the two ends. Germline V gives CDR1 SGHVS, CDR2 FQNEAQ. Input material: sorted CD4+, CD8+, or CD8+CD57+ T cells (not recorded which) from PBMCs. V is TRBV7-8 and J is TRBJ1-6; perhaps TRBD1 as D (5 bases). The clonotype was recovered from a human donor in good health. CDR3 sequence (DNA): TGTGCCAGCAGCTTAACGGGGGGTTCACCCCTCCACTTT. Protein sequence: CASSLTGGSPLHF.